This passage covers 27 T cell receptor beta chains from one sample sequenced in a study of blood T cell repertoires in COVID-19. Using immunoSEQ multiplex PCR, the repertoire was profiled, and TCRdb retains in-frame clones only, with some absent. The table has 100,000 to 110,000 clones, around four fifths seen once. Sequenced sample: peripheral blood. Receptor source: a man in his forties or fifties with active or convalescent COVID-19.

The chain couples TRBV29-1 to TRBJ2-1; D may be TRBD2 (6 bases). CDR3 size: 12 residues. Germline CDR1 reads SQVTM; CDR2 reads ANQGSEA. V was clipped by 4 bases and J by 8 bases, with 12 bases between them. The chain's CDR3 is CSVGGGLDEQFF. CDR3 sequence (DNA): TGCAGCGTTGGAGGAGGGCTTGATGAGCAGTTCTTC.

The chain joins TRBV9 to TRBJ1-5; the match to TRBD1 covers 7 bases. The CDR3 extends over 15 amino acids. Germline V gives CDR1 SGDLS, CDR2 YYNGEE. After removal of 6 bases from V and 5 bases from J, the junction contained 11 bases not matched to a gene. The CDR3, as DNA: TGTGCCAGCACCCGGTCCGGACAGGTGGATCAGCCCCAGCATTTT. Protein product: CASTRSGQVDQPQHF.

A few counts support this clone. The rearrangement joins TRBV12-3 or TRBV12-4 to TRBJ1-3; D unclear. CDR3 length equals 12 residues. Trimming shortened V by 3 bases and J by 2 bases, and 2 bases separated the two germline ends. CDR3 nucleotide sequence: TGTGCCAGCAGTTTCGCTGGAAACACCATATATTTT. Translating gives CASSFAGNTIYF.

The chain couples TRBV2 to TRBJ2-3; 11 bases match TRBD2. The CDR3 is 15 amino acids. The trim removed 3 bases at V and 5 bases at J, leaving 4 bases unmatched. Germline lookup yields CDR1 SNHLY and CDR2 FYNNEI. CDR3: CASSDLAGGLDTQYF. The CDR3 region has the DNA TGTGCCAGCAGTGATCTAGCGGGAGGTTTAGATACGCAGTATTTT.

The sample holds one count of this clone. This chain connects TRBV6-5 to TRBJ1-4; the D is unclear. V lost 2 bases and J 5 bases, leaving 15 bases between the germline ends. There are 16 residues in the CDR3. The germline V gene encodes CDR1 MNHEY and CDR2 SVGAGI. The CDR3 loop is CASSYGGRSYNEKLFF. The CDR3 DNA follows: TGTGCCAGCAGTTACGGAGGACGGTCCTACAATGAAAAACTGTTTTTT.

CDR3 in amino acids: CAIRQGGNTEAFF. CDR3 in DNA: TGTGCCATAAGACAGGGGGGGAACACTGAAGCTTTCTTT. The chain uses TRBV10-3 and TRBJ1-1; 9 bases align to TRBD1. In germline, CDR1 is ENHRY, CDR2 SYGVKD. With V trimmed by 9 bases and J by 1 base, 3 bases remained unmatched. This CDR3 contains 13 residues.

The chain uses TRBV6-5 and TRBJ1-2; D remains ambiguous. V lost 6 bases, J lost 5 bases, and 7 bases lay in between. The CDR3 loop spans 11 amino acids. Per the germline V gene, CDR1 is MNHEY and CDR2 is SVGAGI. CDR3 nucleotide sequence: TGTGCCAGCAGGTCGGGGTATGGCTACACCTTC. Translating it yields CASRSGYGYTF.

Comments on this clone: Germline is not matched at one junction end, which may reflect a read error. The chain joins TRBV6-5 to TRBJ2-7; 9 bases are shared with TRBD2. The CDR3 runs to 15 residues. Germline CDR1 is MNHEY and CDR2 is SVGAGI. CDR3 DNA sequence: TGTGTCAGCAGATCAGGACTAGCGAAAGGGTACGAGCAGTACTTC. The encoded protein is CVSRSGLAKGYEQYF.

The V call is TRBV11-2, the J call TRBJ2-5; D remains unclear. Germline CDR1 SGHAT, CDR2 FQNNGV. Deletions cut 5 bases from V and 1 base from J, with 14 bases between. The CDR3 covers 15 residues. The DNA for the CDR3 is TGTGCCAGCAGCAACCAGGTGGGTCCCCAAGAGACCCAGTACTTC. Protein sequence: CASSNQVGPQETQYF.

The chain carries TRBV21-1 and TRBJ2-7; the table's D call, TRBD2, has no DNA check behind it. TRBV21-1 constitutes a pseudogene. The CDR3 consists of 12 residues. DNA of the CDR3: TGTGCCAGCAGCAAAGTAGCGTGGGAGCAGTACTTC. Residues: CASSKVAWEQYF.

The rearrangement links TRBV19 to TRBJ2-7; weak D call: TRBD2 (5 bases). This CDR3 region has 16 residues. The germline V and J ends were trimmed by 3 bases and 5 bases, with 20 bases remaining between them. Looked up from germline, CDR1 is LNHDA and CDR2 is SQIVND (reference sequence). CDR3 coding DNA: TGTGCCAGTAGTATCGGGGTGGGGAGACGAACGAACGAGCAGTACTTC. Residues: CASSIGVGRRTNEQYF.

This clone was detected only once. This chain uses TRBV5-1 with TRBJ2-2; 8 positions match TRBD2. Germline-derived CDR1 and CDR2 are SGHRS and YFSETQ. V shed 10 bases, J shed 6 bases, and the junction held 8 bases outside the gene matches. This CDR3 has 13 amino acids. The DNA of the CDR3 is TGCGCCGATCGGGAGGGTCTCTCCGGGGAGCTGTTTTTT. Its translation is CADREGLSGELFF.

The rearrangement links TRBV3-1 (or the pseudogene TRBV3-2) to TRBJ2-5; TRBD1 agrees at 10 bases. J lost 5 bases, V lost 4 bases, and 13 bases had no gene match. Germline loops: CDR1 LGHDT, CDR2 YNNKEL (reference sequence). The length of the CDR3 is 17 residues. The CDR3 region is CASSRGTGVQHWETQYF. In nucleotides, the CDR3 is TGTGCCAGCAGCCGCGGGACAGGGGTTCAGCACTGGGAGACCCAGTACTTC.

The J gene is TRBJ2-3, the V gene TRBV9, with TRBD2 identical over 9 bases. The V gene end was trimmed by 4 bases and the J gene end by 2 bases; junction bases not matched to a gene: 5. CDR3 size: 15 residues. Germline V CDR1 and CDR2: SGDLS, YYNGEE. Written as DNA, the CDR3 is TGTGCCAGCAGCAGGCGGGGGGGATTCACAGATACGCAGTATTTT. It codes for CASSRRGGFTDTQYF.

V usage is TRBV2 and J usage is TRBJ1-1, with D possibly TRBD1 on 6 matching bases. CDR1 and CDR2 from the germline V gene are SNHLY and FYNNEI. Deletions cut 10 bases from V and 8 bases from J, with 20 bases between. This CDR3 spans 13 amino acids. The CDR3 loop reads CATQQGPRNEAFF. CDR3 bases: TGTGCCACCCAGCAGGGGCCCAGGAACGAAGCTTTCTTT. Based on the CDR3 plus reference TRBV2 and TRBJ1-1, the full variable domain is EPEVTQTPSHQVTQMGQEVILRCVPISNHLYFYWYRQILGQKVEFLVSFYNNEISEKSEIFDDQFSVERPDGSNFTLKIRSTKLEDSAMYFCATQQGPRNEAFFGQGTRLTVV.

This chain links TRBV5-8 with TRBJ2-7; 13 nucleotides line up with TRBD2. V lost 4 bases, J lost 2 bases, and 3 bases stayed unmatched. This CDR3 has 15 amino acids. Germline CDR1 reads SGHTS; CDR2 reads YDEGEE. This chain's CDR3 is CASSNGLAGAYEQYF. CDR3 in DNA: TGTGCCAGCAGCAACGGACTAGCGGGAGCCTACGAGCAGTACTTC.

The chain is built from TRBV28 and TRBJ1-6, with TRBD1 as a possible D gene (5 bases). V lost 7 bases, J lost 11 bases, and 21 bases lay in between. The CDR3 is 15 residues long. Germline CDR1 MDHEN, CDR2 SYDVKM. CDR3 loop: CASTLGRQGEAPLHF. CDR3 nucleotides: TGTGCCAGCACCTTAGGGAGACAAGGGGAGGCACCCCTCCACTTT.

The CDR3 loop is CASSFEETGNTIYF. As DNA, the CDR3 is TGTGCCAGCAGCTTTGAAGAAACAGGAAACACCATATATTTT. V gene TRBV13 combines with J gene TRBJ1-3, with unresolved D. Germline CDR1 and CDR2: PRHDT and FYEKMQ (reference sequence). V shed 3 bases and J shed 4 bases, with 10 bases lying between them. The CDR3 sequence is 14 residues long.

The rearrangement joins TRBV19 to TRBJ1-3; 9 bases are a match to TRBD1. Trimming took 6 bases from V and 2 from J; bases not matched to a gene: 5. Germline CDR1 LNHDA, CDR2 SQIVND (reference sequence). The CDR3 has 15 residues. The CDR3 protein is CASRKQGAPGNTIYF. The CDR3 nucleotides read TGTGCCAGTAGAAAACAGGGGGCGCCTGGAAACACCATATATTTT.

This clone was detected only once. The genes are TRBV5-4 and TRBJ2-7; 8 nucleotides align to TRBD2. CDR1 is SGHNT and CDR2 is YYREEE in the germline V gene (reference sequence). V shed 4 bases and J 6 bases; nucleotides not matched to a gene: 12. This CDR3 comprises 15 residues. DNA for the CDR3: TGTGCCAGCAGCGTTCGCAGCGGGAGTGGTCGCGAGCAGTACTTC. It codes for CASSVRSGSGREQYF.

The V gene is TRBV7-2, the J gene TRBJ2-4; D gene unclear. This CDR3 region has 11 residues. CDR1 and CDR2 (germline): SGHTA, FQGNSA. V was trimmed by 5 bases and J by 7 bases, leaving 6 bases between them. CDR3 nucleotides: TGTGCCAGCAGCCCCTCGAACATTCAGTACTTC. It yields the protein CASSPSNIQYF.

This clone appeared a few times. The chain is built from TRBV4-1 and TRBJ1-6, with a weak D call TRBD1 (6 bases). The V end was cut by 0 bases, the J end by 9 bases, with 12 bases between. Germline CDR1 MGHRA, CDR2 YSYEKL. The CDR3 runs to 15 residues. The CDR3 region is CASSQETSGVSPLHF. CDR3 bases: TGCGCCAGCAGCCAAGAGACGTCAGGGGTTTCACCCCTCCACTTT.

The rearrangement uses TRBV10-2 and TRBJ2-2; 9 bases map to TRBD1. Germline-derived CDR1 and CDR2 are WSHSY and SAAADI. There are 14 residues in the CDR3. The trim removed 9 bases at V and 4 bases at J, leaving 6 bases unmatched. CDR3 sequence: CASTRTGATGELFF. In nucleotides, the CDR3 is TGCGCCAGTACCCGGACAGGGGCCACCGGGGAGCTGTTTTTT.

This clone has a handful of counts. The chain couples TRBV30 to TRBJ1-6, with D tentatively TRBD1 (5 bases). Germline V lookup: CDR1 GTSNPN, CDR2 SVGIG (reference sequence). Trimming removed 7 bases at V and 4 bases at J, with 8 bases between. The CDR3 spans 12 residues. DNA of the CDR3: TGTGCCTTACAGGATTATAATTCACCCCTCCACTTT. Its protein product is CALQDYNSPLHF.

J is TRBJ2-7 and V is TRBV5-8; 13 nucleotides line up with TRBD2. Germline V CDR1 and CDR2: SGHTS, YDEGEE. The CDR3 is 14 amino acids. Germline trimming cut 2 bases from V and 5 bases from J; bases unmatched to any gene: 1. This CDR3 reads CASSLGTSGNEQYF. DNA for the CDR3: TGTGCCAGCAGCTTAGGGACTAGCGGGAACGAGCAGTACTTC.

The V and J genes are TRBV24-1 and TRBJ1-5; tentatively, D is TRBD1 (6 bases). Germline CDR1 KGHDR, CDR2 SFDVKD. Trimming took off 2 bases at V and 6 bases at J, with 10 bases between the two ends. The CDR3 consists of 14 residues. Here the CDR3 DNA reads TGTGCCACCAGTGATTCGGACAGTGGTCAGCCCCAGCATTTT. Its translation: CATSDSDSGQPQHF.

This clone has a handful of counts. The rearrangement uses TRBV5-4 and TRBJ2-5; 7 nucleotides agree with TRBD1. CDR3 length: 16 residues. The V segment lost 4 bases and the J segment 5 bases; nucleotides outside the gene matches: 14. CDR1 and CDR2 (germline): SGHNT, YYREEE (reference sequence). CDR3 sequence reads: CASSSASRTGEETQYF. The CDR3 bases are TGTGCCAGCAGCAGCGCCTCCCGGACAGGAGAGGAGACCCAGTACTTC.